Presented here are 14 T cell receptor beta chains from one specimen sequenced in a study of Ad26.COV2.S vaccination and SARS-CoV-2 variants. The protocol was immunoSEQ multiplex PCR, while the TCRdb copy is restricted to in-frame clones and leaves out a portion. The top ten clones hold less than 6% of a sample with about 180,000 clones, 87% of them seen once. The source was peripheral blood, collected after recovery from COVID-19. The receptors were sampled from a human donor who had recovered from COVID-19.

The chain combines TRBV29-1 with TRBJ1-2; D not resolved. Germline lookup yields CDR1 SQVTM and CDR2 ANQGSEA. The CDR3 has 11 residues. Trimming removed 0 bases from V and 3 bases from J, with 2 bases in between. CDR3 residues: CSVEDHYGYTF. DNA for the CDR3: TGCAGCGTTGAAGACCACTATGGCTACACCTTC. The full variable domain, with the rest looked up from reference TRBV29-1 and TRBJ1-2, is SAVISQKPSRDICQRGTSLTIQCQVDSQVTMMFWYRQQPGQSLTLIATANQGSEATYESGFVIDKFPISRPNLTFSTLTVSNMSPEDSSIYLCSVEDHYGYTFGSGTRLTVV.

The CDR3 loop is CASSYGGGETEAFF. DNA of the CDR3: TGTGCCAGCAGTTACGGCGGTGGGGAGACTGAAGCTTTCTTT. The chain has TRBV6-5 and TRBJ1-1; D remains ambiguous. CDR1 is MNHEY, CDR2 SVGAGI, per germline. The CDR3 runs to 14 residues. V lost 2 bases, J lost 5 bases, and 12 bases lay in between.

This chain connects TRBV15 to TRBJ2-5, with 7 bases fitting TRBD2. The trim removed 1 base at V and 5 bases at J, leaving 13 bases unmatched. The CDR3 length is 17 residues. CDR1 is LNHNV, CDR2 YYDKDF, per germline (reference sequence). The DNA for the CDR3 is TGTGCCACCAGCAGAGTTATAGGGACTAAGGACGGGGAGACCCAGTACTTC. Residues: CATSRVIGTKDGETQYF.

The chain is built from TRBV3-1 (or the pseudogene TRBV3-2) and TRBJ1-3; D uncertain. With 0 bases removed from V and 11 bases from J, the gap between germline ends came to 8 bases. Germline V gene lookup returns CDR1 LGHDT and CDR2 YNNKEL (reference sequence). The CDR3 has 12 residues. For the CDR3, the DNA is TGTGCCAGCAGCCAAGATAACATCGCCATATATTTT. Its translation is CASSQDNIAIYF.

The V gene is TRBV9, the J gene TRBJ2-1; possible D gene TRBD2, 6 bases. Trimming pared 0 bases from V and 8 bases from J, leaving 15 bases between. Germline CDR1 is SGDLS and CDR2 is YYNGEE. This CDR3 has 15 residues. Written as DNA, the CDR3 is TGTGCCAGCAGCGTAGGGGAGGACTGGGAGGATGAGCAGTTCTTC. It encodes CASSVGEDWEDEQFF.

This chain links TRBV3-1 (or the pseudogene TRBV3-2) with TRBJ2-1; 8 bases align to TRBD2. Germline V lookup: CDR1 LGHDT, CDR2 YNNKEL (reference sequence). J was trimmed by 2 bases and V by 4 bases; bases with no gene match: 13. CDR3 length equals 18 residues. The CDR3 loop reads CASSRAAWSGGTYNEQFF. The CDR3 DNA reads as TGTGCCAGCAGCCGGGCGGCGTGGAGCGGGGGAACCTACAATGAGCAGTTCTTC.

In this sample, this clone turned up a few times. The rearrangement joins TRBV10-2 to TRBJ1-2; TRBD1 might be the D (5 bases). V was trimmed by 6 bases and J by 3 bases, leaving 8 bases between them. Per germline, CDR1 WSHSY and CDR2 SAAADI. The length of the CDR3 is 12 residues. CDR3 residues: CASSRDDYGYTF. Here the CDR3 DNA reads TGCGCCAGCAGCAGGGACGACTATGGCTACACCTTC.

This clone was detected a few times. This chain joins TRBV2 and TRBJ1-1, with D uncertain. Germline V gives CDR1 SNHLY, CDR2 FYNNEI. V lost 11 bases and J lost 1, with 14 bases in between. This CDR3 region has 13 residues. CDR3 amino acids: CASEEDPNTEAFF. The CDR3 nucleotides are TGTGCCTCCGAGGAGGATCCGAACACTGAAGCTTTCTTT.

The V and J genes are TRBV7-9 and TRBJ2-5; D ambiguous. The CDR3 length is 14 residues. Per the germline V gene, CDR1 is SEHNR and CDR2 is FQNEAQ (reference sequence). V was shortened by 5 bases and J by 4 bases, with 14 bases between the two germline ends. The CDR3 coding sequence is TGTGCCAGCAGCGTCGGAGCGCTGGGAGAGACCCAGTACTTC. Protein product: CASSVGALGETQYF.

V usage is TRBV6-5 and J usage is TRBJ1-3; maybe TRBD1 (5 bases). CDR3 length equals 14 residues. Germline lookup yields CDR1 MNHEY and CDR2 SVGAGI. V shed 5 bases and J shed 3 bases, with 11 bases lying between them. The CDR3 reads CASSPRGRGNTIYF. The CDR3 nucleotides are TGTGCCAGCAGTCCCCGGGGCCGTGGAAACACCATATATTTT.

The chain links TRBV7-3 to TRBJ2-1, with D tentatively TRBD2 (6 bases). Trimming removed 3 bases from V and 5 bases from J, with 11 bases in between. Germline CDR1 is SGHTA and CDR2 is FQGTGA. The CDR3 covers 14 residues. The chain's CDR3 is CASSLWAGHNEQFF. The CDR3 coding sequence is TGTGCCAGCAGCTTGTGGGCGGGGCACAATGAGCAGTTCTTC.

CDR3 amino acids: CASSLGGGLYGYTF. The CDR3 DNA is TGTGCCAGCAGCTTAGGAGGGGGCCTCTATGGCTACACCTTC. The rearrangement uses TRBV7-9 and TRBJ1-2; 7 nucleotides align to TRBD1. V was pared by 1 base and J by 4 bases, with 3 bases of the junction left unmatched. CDR3 length equals 14 residues. From germline, CDR1 is SEHNR and CDR2 FQNEAQ (reference sequence).

DNA for the CDR3: TGTGCCAGCTCCCCTCCGGGGGTCAATGAGCAGTTCTTC. Translation gives CASSPPGVNEQFF. The chain links TRBV7-2 to TRBJ2-1, with D maybe TRBD2 (6 bases). V was cut by 8 bases and J by 6 bases, with 14 bases left in between. The length of the CDR3 is 13 residues. The germline gives CDR1 SGHTA, CDR2 FQGNSA.

CDR3 nucleotides: TGTGCCAGCAGCTTAGCGCTTGGGCGTGGGAGCTCCTATAATTCACCCCTCCACTTT. Its protein product is CASSLALGRGSSYNSPLHF. The chain recombines TRBV7-9 with TRBJ1-6, with unresolved D. The V end lost 0 bases, the J end lost 0 bases, and 15 bases lay between the germline ends. The CDR3 has 19 residues. Germline V CDR1 and CDR2: SEHNR, FQNEAQ (reference sequence).